This T cell receptor beta chain is from a study of cytomegalovirus exposure and HLA in healthy donors. Study-wide results and limits: Most CMV-associated TCR beta chains were later found to appear HLA-restricted. Versus the approximately 700-donor mean, an Asian-associated ancestry cluster reportedly showed fewer N-insertions in a later analysis. Presence/absence analyses assumed roughly uniform sequencing depth across donors. As a later analysis showed, a missense DCLRE1C variant was linked to trimming of TCR beta V- and J-genes.

The PCR had 60 Vbeta and 13 Jbeta primers. TCRdb keeps only in-frame clones here, not all; method: immunoSEQ multiplex PCR. Of 95,000 to 100,000 clones listed, around 80% are singletons. Germline assignment: CDR1 LNHDA and CDR2 SQIVND (reference sequence). The CDR3 is 12 residues long. Note on this clone: The antigen is not known.

This receptor was taken from a woman aged 55-70 years in good health and CMV-seronegative. Sequenced sample: PBMCs. This sequence joins TRBV19 and TRBJ1-1; perhaps TRBD1 as D (5 bases). CDR3: CATKRGGTEAFF. Here the CDR3 DNA reads TGTGCTACAAAGCGGGGCGGCACTGAAGCTTTCTTT.